The entry below describes one T cell receptor (beta chain). The sample is drawn from a study of blood T cell repertoires in COVID-19. Overall study: There were acute and convalescent COVID-19 samples, and they came from the United States, Italy and Spain. Sources were T cells, B-cell-depleted T cells, or PBMCs; the material itself was cDNA or gDNA.

Trimming cost V 1 base and J 2 bases, with 6 bases left between them. Looked up from germline, CDR1 is SGHRS and CDR2 is YFSETQ. This CDR3 region has 14 residues. Sequenced by immunoSEQ multiplex PCR; TCRdb stores in-frame clones only, minus some. The table shows 30,000 to 35,000 clones, with 75% to 90% occurring only once. This TCR came from a man in his sixties with active COVID-19. The J gene is TRBJ2-2, the V gene TRBV5-1; possibly TRBD2 for D (5 bases). Sequencing was done on a sample of peripheral blood. CDR3 region: CASSLSGNTGELFF. The CDR3 coding sequence is TGCGCCAGCAGCTTGTCGGGAAACACCGGGGAGCTGTTTTTT. The full variable domain, rest sourced from reference TRBV5-1 and TRBJ2-2, is KAGVTQTPRYLIKTRGQQVTLSCSPISGHRSVSWYQQTPGQGLQFLFEYFSETQRNKGNFPGRFSGRQFSNSRSEMNVSTLELGDSALYLCASSLSGNTGELFFGEGSRLTVL.